A single T cell receptor (beta chain) is shown here with its context. Its specificity is not known. Regions amplified from RNA transcripts were the TCR beta CDR3 regions. The primer set for the first-round RT-PCR of the TCR CDR3 was HTBI. TCRdb reprocessed the multiplex PCR reads with MiXCR, giving one entry per CDR3 protein. The data contain about 700,000 distinct CDR3 sequences, 11% to 15% of them singletons. PBMCs were derived from 10 ml fresh peripheral blood. The data derive from a study of T cells in Graves' hyperthyroidism and ophthalmopathy. Study outcomes and limitations: A 13 V-J signature model discriminated ophthalmopathy versus stable hyperthyroidism.

The V end lost 5 bases, the J end lost 0 bases, and 11 bases lay between the germline ends. The germline gives CDR1 GTSNPN, CDR2 SVGIG (reference sequence). The CDR3 spans 13 residues. This chain links TRBV30 with TRBJ2-7; D not resolved. This receptor was obtained from a woman under 30 with Graves' hyperthyroidism. The sample taken for sequencing was blood. CDR3 in DNA: TGTGCCTGGGCCTACGATAGCTCCTACGAGCAGTACTTC. Translated, it gives CAWAYDSSYEQYF. The full variable domain, rest sourced from reference TRBV30 and TRBJ2-7, is SQTIHQWPATLVQPVGSPLSLECTVEGTSNPNLYWYRQAAGRGLQLLFYSVGIGQISSEVPQNLSASRPQDRQFILSSKKLLLSDSGFYLCAWAYDSSYEQYFGPGTRLTVT.